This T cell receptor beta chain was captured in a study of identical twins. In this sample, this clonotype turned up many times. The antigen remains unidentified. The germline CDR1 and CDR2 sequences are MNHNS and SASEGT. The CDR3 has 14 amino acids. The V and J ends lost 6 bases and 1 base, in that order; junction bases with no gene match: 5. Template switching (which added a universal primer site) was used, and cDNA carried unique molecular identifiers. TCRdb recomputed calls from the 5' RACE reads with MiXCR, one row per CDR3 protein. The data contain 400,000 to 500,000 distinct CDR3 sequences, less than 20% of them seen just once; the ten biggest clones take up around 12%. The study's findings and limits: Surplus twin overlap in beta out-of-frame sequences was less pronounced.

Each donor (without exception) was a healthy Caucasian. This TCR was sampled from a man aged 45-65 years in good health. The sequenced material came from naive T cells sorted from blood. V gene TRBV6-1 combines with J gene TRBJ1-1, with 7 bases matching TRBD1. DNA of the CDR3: TGTGCCAGCAGGACAGGGTATCGGAACACTGAAGCTTTCTTT. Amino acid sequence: CASRTGYRNTEAFF.